One and the same sample provided the 21 T cell receptor beta chains below, sequenced in a study of early T cells in non-severe SARS-CoV-2 infection. Each CDR3 protein gets one entry after TCRdb re-called the 5' RACE reads with MiXCR. The table shows some 61,000 distinct CDR3 sequences, with approximately 13% occurring only once. Sample: whole blood. The source is an adult who was a healthcare worker with PCR-confirmed SARS-CoV-2 infection or an uninfected control (not recorded which).

The chain is built from TRBV12-5 and TRBJ2-3; D is uncertain. The germline CDR1 and CDR2 sequences are LGHNT and FRNRAP. Deletions cut 7 bases from V and 2 bases from J, with 4 bases between. The CDR3 contains 11 residues. This CDR3 reads CASALTDTQYF. The CDR3 DNA sequence: TGTGCTAGTGCCCTCACAGATACGCAGTATTTT. Based on the CDR3 plus reference TRBV12-5 and TRBJ2-3, the full variable domain is DARVTQTPRHKVTEMGQEVTMRCQPILGHNTVFWYRQTMMQGLELLAYFRNRAPLDDSGMPKDRFSAEMPDATLATLKIQPSEPRDSAVYFCASALTDTQYFGPGTRLTVL.

The chain has TRBV3-1 and TRBJ2-1; a weak D match, TRBD1 (6 bases). Trimming removed 4 bases from V and 7 bases from J, with 14 bases in between. The CDR3 loop spans 14 amino acids. CDR1 is LGHDT and CDR2 is YNNKEL in the germline V gene (reference sequence). The CDR3 region is CASSRDTRQNEQFF. CDR3 bases: TGTGCCAGCAGCCGGGACACCCGACAGAATGAGCAGTTCTTC.

In this sample, this clonotype turned up many times. CDR3 sequence (DNA): TGTGCCAGCAGCCGTAACAGGGTCGGGTACGAGCAGTACTTC. It is translated as CASSRNRVGYEQYF. J is TRBJ2-7 and V is TRBV11-2; TRBD1 might be the D (6 bases). V lost 5 bases, J lost 4 bases, and 15 bases lay in between. This CDR3 has 14 residues. CDR1 is SGHAT and CDR2 is FQNNGV in the germline V gene.

The chain carries TRBV19 and TRBJ2-1; 10 bases map to TRBD1. Germline CDR1 is LNHDA and CDR2 is SQIVND (reference sequence). There are 15 residues in the CDR3. V lost 3 bases to trimming and J lost 6 bases; unmatched junction nucleotides: 5. The CDR3 nucleotides are TGTGCCAGTAGTATCGCCGGGACAGGGGTCAATGAGCAGTTCTTC. Protein product: CASSIAGTGVNEQFF.

CDR3 in amino acids: CASSQDRGQVRNEQFF. In DNA, the CDR3 is TGTGCCAGCAGCCAAGATAGGGGACAAGTCAGGAATGAGCAGTTCTTC. The genes are TRBV4-2 and TRBJ2-1, with D maybe TRBD1 (6 bases). The V gene lost 0 bases and the J gene lost 7 bases, with 16 bases spanning the gap. Germline CDR1 is LGHNA and CDR2 is YNFKEQ. The CDR3 extends over 16 amino acids.

This clonotype was recorded at least ten times. The rearrangement links TRBV20-1 to TRBJ1-5; weak D call: TRBD1 (5 bases). CDR1 is DFQATT, CDR2 SNEGSKA, per germline (reference sequence). The ends were cut back, 0 bases at V and 1 base at J, with 13 bases in the middle. This CDR3 spans 16 amino acids. CDR3 nucleotide sequence: TGCAGTGCTAGAGATGCCCTCAGGGCGAGCAATCAGCCCCAGCATTTT. Its protein is CSARDALRASNQPQHF.

This clonotype was observed a handful of times. V usage is TRBV5-1 and J usage is TRBJ2-7; D is uncertain. The CDR3 sequence is 14 residues long. Germline V gene sequence: CDR1 SGHRS, CDR2 YFSETQ. Trimming removed 2 bases at V and 0 bases at J, with 9 bases between. The CDR3 DNA sequence: TGCGCCAGCAGCTTTTCCATAAACTCCTACGAGCAGTACTTC. This codes for CASSFSINSYEQYF.

V and J are TRBV27 and TRBJ2-3, with 8 bases aligning to TRBD2. Trimming cost V 6 bases and J 2 bases; bases outside gene matches: 4. The CDR3 runs 14 residues. Germline V gene sequence: CDR1 MNHEY, CDR2 SMNVEV (reference sequence). The CDR3 region is CASSYSGNTDTQYF. Here the CDR3 DNA reads TGTGCCAGCAGCTATAGCGGGAACACAGATACGCAGTATTTT.

The J gene is TRBJ2-7, the V gene TRBV7-9; 8 positions match TRBD1. The germline gives CDR1 SEHNR, CDR2 FQNEAQ (reference sequence). Unmatched junction bases numbered 5, after V lost 3 bases and J lost 10 bases. The CDR3 is made up of 12 amino acids. CDR3 DNA: TGTGCCAGCAGCTTTGGACAGGGACGCCAGTACTTC. Amino acid sequence: CASSFGQGRQYF.

This clonotype came up many times. The chain recombines TRBV28 with TRBJ2-1; 8 bases agree with TRBD1. With V trimmed by 6 bases and J by 15 bases, 19 bases remained unmatched. Germline CDR1 is MDHEN and CDR2 is SYDVKM. The CDR3 contains 15 residues. CDR3 protein: CASRYDRGQHLDPFF. The DNA for the CDR3 is TGTGCCAGCAGATATGACAGGGGACAGCACCTAGACCCGTTCTTC.

This clonotype ranks as medium-sized. The CDR3 region has the DNA TGTGCCAGCAGCCCTACCGACGCCGCCTACAATGAGCAGTTCTTC. It is translated as CASSPTDAAYNEQFF. V is TRBV7-9 and J is TRBJ2-1; D is ambiguous. V dropped 5 bases and J dropped 2 bases, with 13 bases sitting between them. The germline gives CDR1 SEHNR, CDR2 FQNEAQ (reference sequence). There are 15 residues in the CDR3.

This clonotype was counted many times. V and J are TRBV29-1 and TRBJ2-5; the D is unclear. Trimming left V 0 bases short and J 5 bases short, with 13 bases between. This CDR3 region has 14 residues. Germline CDR1 SQVTM, CDR2 ANQGSEA. DNA of the CDR3: TGCAGCGTTGAAGACAACCGGGCGCGGGAGACCCAGTACTTC. Translation: CSVEDNRARETQYF.

This clonotype was seen a handful of times. The rearrangement uses TRBV7-2 and TRBJ2-7; D gene ambiguous. The CDR3 runs to 13 residues. CDR1 is SGHTA, CDR2 FQGNSA, per germline. The V and J ends lost 1 base and 7 bases respectively, with 11 bases between them. The chain's CDR3 is CASSLEGPLEQYF. DNA of the CDR3: TGTGCCAGCAGCTTAGAAGGCCCCCTGGAGCAGTACTTC.

This clonotype came up many times. The rearrangement uses TRBV7-2 and TRBJ2-2, with 9 bases aligning to TRBD1. Germline V gene lookup returns CDR1 SGHTA and CDR2 FQGNSA. J was trimmed by 2 bases and V by 5 bases; bases with no gene match: 6. The CDR3 runs 16 residues. The CDR3 loop reads CASSPGTGLNTGELFF. The CDR3 DNA reads as TGTGCCAGCAGCCCCGGGACAGGGTTAAACACCGGGGAGCTGTTTTTT.

This clonotype has at least ten counts. The J gene is TRBJ1-1, the V gene TRBV6-6; the D is unclear. Germline CDR1 MNHNY, CDR2 SVGAGI (reference sequence). The CDR3 runs to 17 residues. The ends were cut back, 5 bases at V and 0 bases at J, with 19 bases in the middle. The CDR3 nucleotides read TGTGCCAGCAGTCTAACTGGCCTGGCCCTAATGAACACTGAAGCTTTCTTT. It is translated as CASSLTGLALMNTEAFF.

This clonotype appeared many times. The gene calls are TRBV28 and TRBJ1-5; D gene ambiguous. This CDR3 is built from 12 residues. CDR1 MDHEN and CDR2 SYDVKM come from the germline V gene. Trimming removed 7 bases from V and 7 bases from J, with 11 bases in between. The CDR3, as DNA: TGTGCCAGCACCCAAGGACTCCAGCCCCAGCATTTT. As protein: CASTQGLQPQHF.

This clonotype was observed a handful of times. The V and J genes are TRBV5-1 and TRBJ2-7; D is possibly TRBD2 (6 bases). Germline CDR1 reads SGHRS; CDR2 reads YFSETQ. V was shortened by 4 bases and J by 6 bases, with 17 bases between the two germline ends. The CDR3 contains 14 residues. CDR3 coding DNA: TGCGCCAGCAGCAAGGACGGCGGAGGGACCGAGCAGTACTTC. Translation gives CASSKDGGGTEQYF.

Many counts were recorded for this clonotype. This chain links TRBV7-9 with TRBJ2-3; 9 bases align to TRBD2. The junction had 8 bases not matched to a gene; V was cut back by 5 bases and J by 5 bases. The CDR3 is 15 amino acids. CDR1 is SEHNR and CDR2 is FQNEAQ in the germline V gene (reference sequence). The CDR3 reads CASSAGGLARDTQYF. The CDR3 nucleotides are TGTGCCAGCAGCGCAGGGGGACTAGCACGAGATACGCAGTATTTT.

This clonotype was counted between two and nine times. This chain connects TRBV9 to TRBJ2-1; 9 nucleotides match TRBD2. J was trimmed by 8 bases and V by 4 bases; bases with no gene match: 13. The V gene's germline CDR1 is SGDLS and CDR2 YYNGEE. This CDR3 comprises 16 residues. The CDR3 loop is CASSPRGSGSAHEQFF. As DNA, the CDR3 is TGTGCCAGCAGCCCCCGGGGTAGCGGGAGTGCCCATGAGCAGTTCTTC.

This clonotype was observed a handful of times. V and J are TRBV29-1 and TRBJ1-1; 10 bases line up with TRBD1. Germline V lookup: CDR1 SQVTM, CDR2 ANQGSEA. This CDR3 is 12 amino acids long. V lost 7 bases and J lost 5; bases outside the gene matches: 4. CDR3 loop: CSGTDRGTEAFF. CDR3 sequence (DNA): TGCAGCGGTACGGACAGGGGGACTGAAGCTTTCTTT.

This clonotype was found many times. V is TRBV5-5 and J is TRBJ1-1, with a tentative D call TRBD1 (5 bases). Trimming removed 4 bases at V and 0 bases at J, with 13 bases between. This CDR3 is built from 15 residues. Germline V lookup: CDR1 SGHKS, CDR2 YYEKEE (reference sequence). Here the CDR3 DNA reads TGTGCCAGCAGCCCCTGGGGACGGATGAACACTGAAGCTTTCTTT. It specifies CASSPWGRMNTEAFF.